The rows below give T cell receptor beta chains drawn from one sample of a study of CD8 T cells in Susac syndrome. TCRdb reprocessed the immunoSEQ multiplex PCR reads via MiXCR and lists one record per CDR3 protein. The data hold 70,000 to 95,000 distinct CDR3 sequences, with 94% observed a single time. Specimen: CD8+ T cells from PBMCs. All receptors come from a human donor with Susac syndrome. CDR3s include the opening cysteine and the closing phenylalanine or tryptophan. Fields, in order: J gene, D gene, V gene, clone size, CDR3 DNA, CDR3 protein. A D gene is named only where the DNA matches it firmly. Clone size is not always given. Where it is, it says once, few, many or a class for expanded clones.

TRBJ2-5 | - | TRBV19 | - | TGTGCCAGTAGTCAACTAGCTGGGTGGGAGACCCAGTACTTC | CASSQLAGWETQYF
TRBJ1-1 | - | TRBV5-1 | once | TGCGCCAGCAGCTTGGGGTGGGACGAGGGAGTGAACACTGAAGCTTTCTTT | CASSLGWDEGVNTEAFF
TRBJ2-5 | - | TRBV4-3 | - | TGCGCCAGCATGGGCCGGCAGCCGCACCGGGCCCCGGTAGAGACCCAGTACTTC | CASMGRQPHRAPVETQYF
TRBJ2-3 | - | TRBV20-1 | - | TGCAGTGCTAGATTCACGGGGGGCAGCACAGATACGCAGTATTTT | CSARFTGGSTDTQYF
TRBJ2-7 | - | TRBV14 | - | TGTGCCAGCAGCCAACAACAAGAGGACGAGCAGTACTTC | CASSQQQEDEQYF
TRBJ1-1 | TRBD1 | TRBV30 | - | TGTGCCTGGAGTAAGGGACAGGGGGTGAGAACTGAAGCTTTCTTT | CAWSKGQGVRTEAFF
TRBJ2-1 | - | TRBV19 | - | TGTGCCAGTAGTGTAATGACTAGTTTAGACGAGCAGTTCTTC | CASSVMTSLDEQFF
TRBJ2-3 | TRBD1 | TRBV11-1 | - | TGTGCCAGCAGCGGACAGGGTTATTTACGAGATACGCAGTATTTT | CASSGQGYLRDTQYF
TRBJ1-2 | - | TRBV15 | - | TGTGCCACCAGCAGCAACAGGGACTATGGCTACACCTTC | CATSSNRDYGYTF
TRBJ2-5 | - | TRBV5-4 | - | TGTGCCAGCAGCCTGACCTACCAAGAGACCCAGTACTTC | CASSLTYQETQYF
TRBJ1-4 | - | TRBV24-1 | - | TGTGCCACCCAGACAGAAAATAATGAAAAACTGTTTTTT | CATQTENNEKLFF
TRBJ2-3 | - | TRBV5-1 | - | TGCGCCAGCAGCTTGGCCCCGGGCGGAGCTAGCACAGATACGCAGTATTTT | CASSLAPGGASTDTQYF
TRBJ1-5 | - | TRBV12-3/TRBV12-4 | - | TGTGCCAGCAGTACTGCTGGGAATCAGCCCCAGCATTTT | CASSTAGNQPQHF
TRBJ2-1 | - | TRBV7-9 | - | TGTGCCAGCAGTATACTCCTCAGCAATGAGCAGTTCTTC | CASSILLSNEQFF
TRBJ2-2 | - | TRBV10-2 | - | TGCGCCAGCAGTACAGGCTCCTATAACACCGGGGAGCTGTTTTTT | CASSTGSYNTGELFF
TRBJ2-7 | - | TRBV5-4 | once | TGTGCCAGCAGCCGGGTGGCCAACGAGCAGTACTTC | CASSRVANEQYF
TRBJ2-5 | - | TRBV3-1 | - | TGTGCCAGCAGCCAAGAGGGGCGGGCCCAAGAGACCCAGTACTTC | CASSQEGRAQETQYF
TRBJ2-1 | - | TRBV3-1 | - | TGTGCCAGCAGCCAAGATTCACAGGTAGCGGACCCGTGGGCTGAGCAGTTCTTC | CASSQDSQVADPWAEQFF
TRBJ1-1 | - | TRBV30 | - | TGTGCCTGGGTCAGACCGAACACTGAAGCTTTCTTT | CAWVRPNTEAFF
TRBJ2-3 | - | TRBV19 | - | TGTGCCAGTAGTATGCCACTATACTCCAATGGCCCAGATACGCAGTATTTT | CASSMPLYSNGPDTQYF
TRBJ1-2 | - | TRBV1 | - | TGCACCAGCAGCCCAGATGGCTACACCTTC | CTSSPDGYTF
TRBJ1-5 | - | TRBV10-3 | - | TGTGCCATCAGTGACGGTCCGAATAGCAATCAGCCCCAGCATTTT | CAISDGPNSNQPQHF
TRBJ1-6 | - | TRBV7-8 | - | TGTGCCAGCAGCTTTTACGACAGTCGTCTCCACTTT | CASSFYDSRLHF
TRBJ2-5 | - | TRBV20-1 | - | TGCAGTGCTAGACCTATTTCCCTTTTAGGGGGTTTCCCAGAGACCCAGTACTTC | CSARPISLLGGFPETQYF
TRBJ2-6 | TRBD2 | TRBV5-6 | - | TGTGCCAGCACCCTGGACGGGGGGTCTGGGGCCAACGTCCTGACTTTC | CASTLDGGSGANVLTF
TRBJ1-2 | - | TRBV28 | - | TGTGCCAGCAGTTTAACAGCCAAGGGCTATGGCTACACCTTC | CASSLTAKGYGYTF
TRBJ1-1 | TRBD1 | TRBV30 | - | TGTGCCTGGAGTACAGGGGGGGGCACTGAAGCTTTCTTT | CAWSTGGGTEAFF
TRBJ2-1 | - | TRBV9 | - | TGTGCCAGCAGCCCCGAGGGGTGGATTAATGAGCAGTTCTTC | CASSPEGWINEQFF
TRBJ1-2 | - | TRBV3-1 | - | TGTGCCAGCAGCCAAGAATTCAGGGAACATTATGGCTACACCTTC | CASSQEFREHYGYTF
TRBJ2-7 | TRBD2 | TRBV4-3 | - | TGCGCCAGCAGCCAAGAGGCTAGCGGGTTGGCCGAGCAGTACTTC | CASSQEASGLAEQYF
TRBJ2-1 | - | TRBV11-1 | - | TGTGCCAGCAGCTTAGCCGTTTGGGTGGATAGCATGCGAGACTACAATGAGCAGTTCTTC | CASSLAVWVDSMRDYNEQFF
TRBJ2-1 | TRBD1 | TRBV19 | once | TGTGCCAGTAGTCACCGGGACAGCCTCGCCTACAATGAGCAGTTCTTC | CASSHRDSLAYNEQFF
TRBJ2-1 | TRBD2 | TRBV4-2 | - | TGTGCCAGCAGCCAAGCAGCGGGGGTTAGGGATGAGCAGTTCTTC | CASSQAAGVRDEQFF
TRBJ2-5 | TRBD1 | TRBV2 | - | TGTGCCATCCCCGGACAGGGACGGGAGACCCAGTACTTC | CAIPGQGRETQYF
TRBJ2-1 | TRBD2 | TRBV25-1 | - | TGTGCCAGCAGTGACCGACCCGTAGCGGGAGGACCGTCCCATTCCTACAATGAGCAGTTCTTC | CASSDRPVAGGPSHSYNEQFF
TRBJ2-2 | TRBD2 | TRBV6-6 | - | TGTGCCAGCAGCCGACTAGCGGGGGAACGCGGGGAGCTGTTTTTT | CASSRLAGERGELFF
TRBJ2-7 | - | TRBV7-9 | - | TGTGCCAGCAGTAAAACAGGCTACGAGCAGTACTTC | CASSKTGYEQYF
TRBJ2-3 | - | TRBV19 | - | TGTGCCAGTACCACAACTCTCTGGGATACGCAGTATTTT | CASTTTLWDTQYF
TRBJ2-7 | TRBD2 | TRBV29-1 | - | TGCAGCGTCTCACTAGCGACCCCCTACGAGCAGTACTTC | CSVSLATPYEQYF
TRBJ1-1 | - | TRBV6-5 | - | TGTGCCAGCAGTTACGAAGGTTATGAAGCTTTCTTT | CASSYEGYEAFF
TRBJ2-7 | - | TRBV7-9 | - | TGTGCCAGCAGCTTAAGCCCCGGTCCTAAAGAGCAGTACTTC | CASSLSPGPKEQYF
TRBJ2-2 | - | TRBV30 | - | TGTGCCCCCACAGGGAACGCCGGGGAGCTGTTTTTT | CAPTGNAGELFF
TRBJ2-3 | TRBD1 | TRBV12-3/TRBV12-4 | - | TGTGCCAGCAGTCCAACAGGGGCTCCTGGGGATACGCAGTATTTT | CASSPTGAPGDTQYF
TRBJ2-1 | TRBD2 | TRBV5-6 | - | TGTGCCGTGGGACTAGCGCCATACAATGAGCAGTTCTTC | CAVGLAPYNEQFF
TRBJ1-1 | - | TRBV11-1 | - | TGTGCCAGCAGCTCCTCCAGAATATTTCGTACTGAAGCTTTCTTT | CASSSSRIFRTEAFF
TRBJ2-1 | TRBD2 | TRBV15 | - | TGTGCCACCAGCAGAGATAAGAGCGGGGGGGCCGGGGAGCAGTTCTTC | CATSRDKSGGAGEQFF
TRBJ2-3 | TRBD2 | TRBV7-3 | - | TGTGCCAGCAGCCCCAGACTAGCGCCAAGCACAGATACGCAGTATTTT | CASSPRLAPSTDTQYF
TRBJ2-1 | - | TRBV7-2 | - | TGTGCCAGCAGCCCGACTGGGCGATCCTACAATGAGCAGTTCTTC | CASSPTGRSYNEQFF
TRBJ2-2 | - | TRBV19 | - | TGTGCCAGTAGTATAGGGCCTAACACCGGGGAGCTGTTTTTT | CASSIGPNTGELFF
TRBJ1-5 | - | TRBV20-1 | - | TGCAGTGCCTACGAGAGGGGCAATCAGCCCCAGCATTTT | CSAYERGNQPQHF
TRBJ2-7 | TRBD1 | TRBV5-1 | - | TGCGCCAGCAGCCCGGAACAGGGGGGAATTTACGAGCAGTACTTC | CASSPEQGGIYEQYF
TRBJ2-6 | - | TRBV11-2 | - | TGTGCCAGCAGCCTCGACCCAGCAACGACAGACTCTGGGGCCAACGTCCTGACTTTC | CASSLDPATTDSGANVLTF
TRBJ1-5 | - | TRBV20-1 | - | TGCAGTGTCTACGTTGGCAGCGAGAGCAATCAGCCCCAGCATTTT | CSVYVGSESNQPQHF
TRBJ2-2 | - | TRBV2 | - | TGTGCCAGTGAGTTCGGGAGTGGGAGCACCGGGGAGCTGTTTTTT | CASEFGSGSTGELFF
TRBJ2-2 | - | TRBV15 | - | TGTGCCACCAGCAGAGATCGCGGGGCTGGGGAGCTGTTTTTT | CATSRDRGAGELFF
TRBJ1-2 | - | TRBV7-2 | - | TGTGCCAGCAGCTTAGTAGGGGACCGAAGGCCTGGCTACACCTTC | CASSLVGDRRPGYTF
TRBJ2-3 | - | TRBV7-9 | - | TGTGCCATCTCGGGCCTCCGGGATACGCAGTATTTT | CAISGLRDTQYF